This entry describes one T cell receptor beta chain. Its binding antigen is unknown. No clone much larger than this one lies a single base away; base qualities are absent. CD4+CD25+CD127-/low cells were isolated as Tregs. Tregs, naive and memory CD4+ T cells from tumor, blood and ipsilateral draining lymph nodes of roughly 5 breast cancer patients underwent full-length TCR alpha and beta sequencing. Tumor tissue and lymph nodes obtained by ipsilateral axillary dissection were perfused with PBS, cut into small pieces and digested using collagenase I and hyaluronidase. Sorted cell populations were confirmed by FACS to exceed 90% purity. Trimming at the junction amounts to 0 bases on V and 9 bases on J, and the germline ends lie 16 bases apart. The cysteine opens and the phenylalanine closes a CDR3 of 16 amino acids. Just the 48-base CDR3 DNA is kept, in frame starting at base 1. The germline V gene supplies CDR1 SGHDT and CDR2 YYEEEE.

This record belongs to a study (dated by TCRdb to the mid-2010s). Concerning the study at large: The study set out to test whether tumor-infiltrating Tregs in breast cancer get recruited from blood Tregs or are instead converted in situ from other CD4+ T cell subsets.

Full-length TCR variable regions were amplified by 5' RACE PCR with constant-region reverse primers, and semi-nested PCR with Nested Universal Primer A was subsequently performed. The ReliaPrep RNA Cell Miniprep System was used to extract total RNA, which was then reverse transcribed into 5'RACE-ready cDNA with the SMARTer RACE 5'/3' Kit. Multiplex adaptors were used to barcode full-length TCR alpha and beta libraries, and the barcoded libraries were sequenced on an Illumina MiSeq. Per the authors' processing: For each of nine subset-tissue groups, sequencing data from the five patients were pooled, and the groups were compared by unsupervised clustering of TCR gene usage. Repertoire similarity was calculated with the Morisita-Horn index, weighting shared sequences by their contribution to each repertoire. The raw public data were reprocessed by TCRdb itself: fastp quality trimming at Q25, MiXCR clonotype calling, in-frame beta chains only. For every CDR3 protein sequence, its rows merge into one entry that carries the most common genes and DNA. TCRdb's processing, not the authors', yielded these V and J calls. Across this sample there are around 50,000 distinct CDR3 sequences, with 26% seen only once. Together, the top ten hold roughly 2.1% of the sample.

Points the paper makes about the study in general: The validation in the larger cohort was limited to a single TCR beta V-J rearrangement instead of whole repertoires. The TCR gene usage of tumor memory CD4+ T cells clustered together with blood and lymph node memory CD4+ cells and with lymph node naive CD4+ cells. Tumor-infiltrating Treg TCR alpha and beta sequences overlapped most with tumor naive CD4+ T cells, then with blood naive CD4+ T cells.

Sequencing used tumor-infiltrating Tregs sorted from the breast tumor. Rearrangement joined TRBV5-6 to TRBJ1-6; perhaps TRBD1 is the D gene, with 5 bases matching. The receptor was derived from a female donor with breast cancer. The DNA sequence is TGTGCCAGCAGCTTGGAGGCGGGACGGCGTCGTTCACCCCTCCACTTT. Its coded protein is CASSLEAGRRRSPLHF. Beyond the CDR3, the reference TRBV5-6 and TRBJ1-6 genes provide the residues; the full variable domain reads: DAGVTQSPTHLIKTRGQQVTLRCSPKSGHDTVSWYQQALGQGPQFIFQYYEEEERQRGNFPDRFSGHQFPNYSSELNVNALLLGDSALYLCASSLEAGRRRSPLHFGNGTRLTVT.